This TCR beta chain was sequenced for a study of shared clonotypes between healthy human individuals. Study-level points and caveats: The study generally estimated greater richness for naive than memory subsets.

Some clones are missing from TCRdb's copy, which holds only in-frame ones; the method was immunoSEQ multiplex PCR. The data show about 2.4 million clones, over 85% seen once. Trimming cost V 0 bases and J 6 bases, with 8 bases left between them. Germline V gene lookup returns CDR1 SEHNR and CDR2 FQNEAQ (reference sequence). This CDR3 spans 14 amino acids. Worth noting for this clone: Its antigen is not identified.

V usage is TRBV7-9 and J usage is TRBJ1-4; maybe TRBD1 (5 bases). Material for sequencing was naive CD4+ T cells from PBMCs. The subset denotes: CD45RA+ positively selected. This clonotype originated in a man between 18 and 35 years old in good health. Some clones in this sample may be carry-over from other donors' samples. CDR3 DNA: TGTGCCAGCAGCTTAGCAGGGACCGATGAAAAACTGTTTTTT. It codes for CASSLAGTDEKLFF.